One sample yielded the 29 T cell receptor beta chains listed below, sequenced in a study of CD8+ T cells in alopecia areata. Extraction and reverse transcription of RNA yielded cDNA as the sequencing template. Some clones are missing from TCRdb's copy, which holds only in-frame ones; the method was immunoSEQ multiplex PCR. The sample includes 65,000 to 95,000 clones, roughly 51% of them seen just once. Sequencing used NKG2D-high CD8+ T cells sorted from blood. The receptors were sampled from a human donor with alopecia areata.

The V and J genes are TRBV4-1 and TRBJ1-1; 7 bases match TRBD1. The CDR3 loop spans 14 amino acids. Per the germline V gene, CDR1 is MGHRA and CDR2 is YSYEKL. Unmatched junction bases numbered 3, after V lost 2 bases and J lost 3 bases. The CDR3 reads CASSQHRGDTEAFF. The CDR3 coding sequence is TGCGCCAGCAGCCAACACAGGGGAGACACTGAAGCTTTCTTT.

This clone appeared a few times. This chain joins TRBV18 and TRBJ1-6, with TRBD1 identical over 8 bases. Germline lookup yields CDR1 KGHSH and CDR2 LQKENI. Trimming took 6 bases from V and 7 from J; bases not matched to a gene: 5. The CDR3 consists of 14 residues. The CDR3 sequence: CASSRTGLNSPLHF. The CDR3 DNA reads TGTGCCAGCTCCCGGACAGGGCTGAATTCACCCCTCCACTTT.

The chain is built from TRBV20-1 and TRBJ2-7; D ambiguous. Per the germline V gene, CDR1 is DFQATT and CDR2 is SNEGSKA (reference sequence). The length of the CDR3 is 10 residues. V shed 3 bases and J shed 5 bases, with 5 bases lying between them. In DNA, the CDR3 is TGCAGTGCTAGTAGTAACGAGCAGTACTTC. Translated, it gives CSASSNEQYF.

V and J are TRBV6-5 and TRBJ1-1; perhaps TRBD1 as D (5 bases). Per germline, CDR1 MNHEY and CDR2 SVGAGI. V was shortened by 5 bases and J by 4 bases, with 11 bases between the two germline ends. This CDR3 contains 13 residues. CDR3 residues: CASSGGESTEAFF. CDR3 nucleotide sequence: TGTGCCAGCAGTGGAGGGGAAAGCACTGAAGCTTTCTTT.

The CDR3 DNA is TGTGCCAGCAGTTTACCGGGCGATACGCAGTATTTT. Protein: CASSLPGDTQYF. The rearrangement uses TRBV5-6 and TRBJ2-3; D gene unclear. The V gene lost 5 bases and the J gene lost 6 bases, with 10 bases spanning the gap. This CDR3 contains 12 residues. Germline V gives CDR1 SGHDT, CDR2 YYEEEE.

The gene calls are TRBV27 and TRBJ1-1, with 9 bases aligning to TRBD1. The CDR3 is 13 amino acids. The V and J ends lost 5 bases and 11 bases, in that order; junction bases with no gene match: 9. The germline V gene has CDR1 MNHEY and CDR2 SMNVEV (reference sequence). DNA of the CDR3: TGTGCCAGCAGTCTCGACAGGGGGGAGACGGCTTTCTTT. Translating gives CASSLDRGETAFF.

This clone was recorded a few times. CDR3: CSVEGWDEKLFF. The CDR3 bases are TGCAGCGTTGAGGGTTGGGATGAAAAACTGTTTTTT. V and J are TRBV29-1 and TRBJ1-4; D is undetermined. The CDR3 consists of 12 residues. V was pared by 3 bases and J by 6 bases, with 8 bases between. The germline CDR1 and CDR2 sequences are SQVTM and ANQGSEA.

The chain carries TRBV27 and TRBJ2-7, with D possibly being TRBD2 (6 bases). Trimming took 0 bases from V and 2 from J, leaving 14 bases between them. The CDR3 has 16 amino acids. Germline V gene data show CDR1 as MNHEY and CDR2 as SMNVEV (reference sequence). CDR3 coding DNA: TGTGCCAGCAGTTTATCGACGGGGGAAGTACCCTACGAGCAGTACTTC. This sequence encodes CASSLSTGEVPYEQYF.

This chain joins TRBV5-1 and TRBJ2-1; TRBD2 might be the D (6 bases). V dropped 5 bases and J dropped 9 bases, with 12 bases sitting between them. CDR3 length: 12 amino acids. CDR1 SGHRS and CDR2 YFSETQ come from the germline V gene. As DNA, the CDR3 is TGCGCCAGCAGGGACGGGAGAGTTGAGCAGTTCTTC. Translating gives CASRDGRVEQFF.

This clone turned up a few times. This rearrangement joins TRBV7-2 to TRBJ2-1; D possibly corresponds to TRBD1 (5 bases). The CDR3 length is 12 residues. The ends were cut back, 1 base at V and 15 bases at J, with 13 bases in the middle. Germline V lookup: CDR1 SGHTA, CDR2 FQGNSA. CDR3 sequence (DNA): TGTGCCAGCAGCTTAGATGAAAGGGGCCCGTTCTTC. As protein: CASSLDERGPFF. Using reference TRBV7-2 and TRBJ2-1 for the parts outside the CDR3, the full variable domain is GAGVSQSPSNKVTEKGKDVELRCDPISGHTALYWYRQSLGQGLEFLIYFQGNSAPDKSGLPSDRFSAERTGGSVSTLTIQRTQQEDSAVYLCASSLDERGPFFGPGTRLTVL.

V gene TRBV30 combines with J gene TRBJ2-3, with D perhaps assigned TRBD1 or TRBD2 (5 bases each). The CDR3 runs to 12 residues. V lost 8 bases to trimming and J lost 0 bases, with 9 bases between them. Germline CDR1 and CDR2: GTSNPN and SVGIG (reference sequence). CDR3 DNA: TGTGCCCGCCGGGACAGCACAGATACGCAGTATTTT. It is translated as CARRDSTDTQYF.

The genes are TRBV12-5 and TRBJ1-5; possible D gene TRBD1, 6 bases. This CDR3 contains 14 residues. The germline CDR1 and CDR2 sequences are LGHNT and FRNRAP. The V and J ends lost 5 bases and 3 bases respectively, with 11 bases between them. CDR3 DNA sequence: TGTGCTAGTGGTCTGGGGGGCTACAATCAGCCCCAGCATTTT. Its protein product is CASGLGGYNQPQHF.

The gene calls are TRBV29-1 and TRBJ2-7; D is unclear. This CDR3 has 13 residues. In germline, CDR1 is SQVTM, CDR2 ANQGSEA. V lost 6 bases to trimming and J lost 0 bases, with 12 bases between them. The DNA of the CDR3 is TGCAGCGTCGTCCTATTAAGCTCCTACGAGCAGTACTTC. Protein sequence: CSVVLLSSYEQYF.

The DNA of the CDR3 is TGTGCCAGCAGTCCCGGGCTAGCTTCCTACAATGAGCAGTTCTTC. Translating it yields CASSPGLASYNEQFF. The chain combines TRBV28 with TRBJ2-1; possible D gene TRBD2, 5 bases. There are 15 residues in the CDR3. Deletions cut 5 bases from V and 1 base from J, with 12 bases between. Germline V gene lookup returns CDR1 MDHEN and CDR2 SYDVKM.

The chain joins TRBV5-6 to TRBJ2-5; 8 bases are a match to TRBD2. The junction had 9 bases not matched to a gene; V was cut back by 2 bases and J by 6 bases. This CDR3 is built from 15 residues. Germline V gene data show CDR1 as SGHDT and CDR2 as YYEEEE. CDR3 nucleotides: TGTGCCAGCAGCTTAACTAGCGGTTGGATCAAGACCCAGTACTTC. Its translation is CASSLTSGWIKTQYF. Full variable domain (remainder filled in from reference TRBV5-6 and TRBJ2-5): DAGVTQSPTHLIKTRGQQVTLRCSPKSGHDTVSWYQQALGQGPQFIFQYYEEEERQRGNFPDRFSGHQFPNYSSELNVNALLLGDSALYLCASSLTSGWIKTQYFGPGTRLLVL.

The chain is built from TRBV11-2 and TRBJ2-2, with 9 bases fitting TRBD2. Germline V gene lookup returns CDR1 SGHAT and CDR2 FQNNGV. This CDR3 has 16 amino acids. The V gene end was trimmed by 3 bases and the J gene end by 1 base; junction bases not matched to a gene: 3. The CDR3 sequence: CASSFPSGMNTGELFF. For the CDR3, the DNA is TGTGCCAGCAGCTTCCCTAGCGGGATGAACACCGGGGAGCTGTTTTTT.

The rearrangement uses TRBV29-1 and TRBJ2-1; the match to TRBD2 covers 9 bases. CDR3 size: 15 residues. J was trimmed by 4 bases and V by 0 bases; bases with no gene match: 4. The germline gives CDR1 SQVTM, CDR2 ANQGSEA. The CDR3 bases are TGCAGCGTTGAAGAGGCTAGCGGGGCTTACAATGAGCAGTTCTTC. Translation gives CSVEEASGAYNEQFF.

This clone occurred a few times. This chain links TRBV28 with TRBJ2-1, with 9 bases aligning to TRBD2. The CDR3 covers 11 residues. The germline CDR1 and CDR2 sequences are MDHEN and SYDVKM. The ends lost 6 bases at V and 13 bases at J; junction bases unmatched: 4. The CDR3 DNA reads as TGTGCCAGCAGCGTCGGGACTAGCCAGTTCTTC. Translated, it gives CASSVGTSQFF.

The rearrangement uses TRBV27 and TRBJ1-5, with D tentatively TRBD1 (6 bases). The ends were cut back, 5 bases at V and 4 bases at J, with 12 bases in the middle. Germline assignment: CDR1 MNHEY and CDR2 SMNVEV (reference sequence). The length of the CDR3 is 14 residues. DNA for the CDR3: TGTGCCAGCAGTATACAGGGTGGGAATCAGCCCCAGCATTTT. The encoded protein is CASSIQGGNQPQHF.

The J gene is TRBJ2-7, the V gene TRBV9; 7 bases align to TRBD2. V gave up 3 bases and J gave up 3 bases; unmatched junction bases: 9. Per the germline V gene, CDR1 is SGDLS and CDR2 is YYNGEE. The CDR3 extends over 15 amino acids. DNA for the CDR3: TGTGCCAGCAGCGAGGGGAGCGGGACTCTCTACGAGCAGTACTTC. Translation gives CASSEGSGTLYEQYF.

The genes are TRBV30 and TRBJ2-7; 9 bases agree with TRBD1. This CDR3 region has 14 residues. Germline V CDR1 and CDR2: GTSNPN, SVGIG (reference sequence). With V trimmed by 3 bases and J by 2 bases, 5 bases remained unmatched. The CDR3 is CAWSPGQGPYEQYF. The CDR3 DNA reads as TGTGCCTGGAGCCCGGGACAGGGCCCCTACGAGCAGTACTTC.

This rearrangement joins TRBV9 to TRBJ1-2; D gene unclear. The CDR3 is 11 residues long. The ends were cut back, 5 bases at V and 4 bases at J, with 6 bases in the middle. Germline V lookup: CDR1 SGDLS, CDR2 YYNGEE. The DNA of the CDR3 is TGTGCCAGCAGGTTGGGCTATGGCTACACCTTC. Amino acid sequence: CASRLGYGYTF.

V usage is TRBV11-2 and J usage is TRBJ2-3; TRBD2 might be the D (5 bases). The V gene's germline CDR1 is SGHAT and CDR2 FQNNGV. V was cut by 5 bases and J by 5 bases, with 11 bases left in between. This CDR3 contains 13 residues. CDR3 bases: TGTGCCAGCAGCCGTTACGGAGGAGATACGCAGTATTTT. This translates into CASSRYGGDTQYF.

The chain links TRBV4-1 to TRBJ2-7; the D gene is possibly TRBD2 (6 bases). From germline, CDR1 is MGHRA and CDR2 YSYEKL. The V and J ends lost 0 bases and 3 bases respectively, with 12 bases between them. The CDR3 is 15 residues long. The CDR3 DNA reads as TGCGCCAGCAGCCAAGACGGGACTGATTTCTACGAGCAGTACTTC. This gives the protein CASSQDGTDFYEQYF.

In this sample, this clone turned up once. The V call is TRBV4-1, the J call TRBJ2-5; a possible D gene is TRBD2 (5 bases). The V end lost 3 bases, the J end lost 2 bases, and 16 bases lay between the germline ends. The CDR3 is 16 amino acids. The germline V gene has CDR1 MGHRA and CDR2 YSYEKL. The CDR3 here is CASSHAGGTTQETQYF. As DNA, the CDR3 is TGCGCCAGCAGCCATGCCGGAGGAACAACTCAAGAGACCCAGTACTTC.

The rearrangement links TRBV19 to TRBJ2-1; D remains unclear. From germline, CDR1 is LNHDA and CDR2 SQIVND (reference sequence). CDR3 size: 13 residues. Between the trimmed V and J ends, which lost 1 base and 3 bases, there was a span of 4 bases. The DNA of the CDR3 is TGTGCCAGTAGTATAGCGGTCTACAATGAGCAGTTCTTC. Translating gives CASSIAVYNEQFF.

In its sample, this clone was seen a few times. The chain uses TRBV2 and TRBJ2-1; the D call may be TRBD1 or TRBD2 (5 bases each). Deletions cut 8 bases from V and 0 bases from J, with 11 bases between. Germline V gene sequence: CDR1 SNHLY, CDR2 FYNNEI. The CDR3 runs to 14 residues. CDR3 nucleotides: TGTGCCAGCGACCCAGGGAGCTCCTACAATGAGCAGTTCTTC. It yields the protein CASDPGSSYNEQFF.

The CDR3 reads CASSGTGSYNEQFF. CDR3 bases: TGTGCCAGCAGTGGGACGGGGTCTTACAATGAGCAGTTCTTC. The genes are TRBV6-6 and TRBJ2-1; D is perhaps TRBD1 or TRBD2 (5 bases each). CDR1 is MNHNY, CDR2 SVGAGI, per germline (reference sequence). Trimming took 5 bases from V and 4 from J, leaving 12 bases between them. This CDR3 has 14 amino acids.

DNA of the CDR3: TGTGCCAGTAGTCCCGGGGACAGCTCCTACGAGCAGTACTTC. It specifies CASSPGDSSYEQYF. The chain couples TRBV19 to TRBJ2-7; TRBD1 agrees at 7 bases. CDR3 length equals 14 residues. Germline V gene lookup returns CDR1 LNHDA and CDR2 SQIVND (reference sequence). The V and J ends lost 5 bases and 0 bases, in that order; junction bases with no gene match: 4.